This TCR beta chain was recovered during a study of cytomegalovirus exposure and HLA in healthy donors. Across the study: Of the donors genotyped, a few hundred in all, 65% to 90% fell in the Caucasian-associated ancestry cluster.

Study results and limitations: Some highly shared sequence variants likely arose as a pipeline artifact. Generally TCR sequences proved uncommon, though certain public TCRs appeared in numerous donors.

Though probably carrying unrecorded immune exposures, donors were nominally healthy at sampling. 13 Jbeta primers and 60 Vbeta primers were used for the PCR. TCRdb's copy holds only in-frame clones and misses some; the assay was immunoSEQ multiplex PCR. The sample records 150,000 or so clones, 73% being singletons. This clone was detected only a few times. Antigen specificity is unknown. Sequencing input: PBMCs. The source of this sequence is a young woman in good health and CMV-seronegative.

The chain's CDR3 is CATSREIGPGAKNIQYF. DNA of the CDR3: TGTGCCACCAGCAGAGAGATTGGGCCAGGGGCCAAAAACATTCAGTACTTC. V usage is TRBV15 and J usage is TRBJ2-4, with D possibly matching TRBD1 (5 bases). CDR1 is LNHNV, CDR2 YYDKDF, per germline (reference sequence). V lost 0 bases and J 1 base, leaving 13 bases between the germline ends. The CDR3 contains 17 residues.